The source of this T cell receptor (beta chain) is a study of blood T cell repertoires in COVID-19. Study-wide background: The analysed material was cDNA or gDNA that came from T cells, B-cell-depleted T cells, or PBMCs.

This table comes from immunoSEQ multiplex PCR, and its TCRdb copy is limited to in-frame clones, with some not included. The top ten clones hold less than 4.5% of a sample with 150,000 to 170,000 clones, roughly four fifths of them seen once. The receptor was derived from a woman older than 75 with acute or convalescent COVID-19. Sequenced material: peripheral blood.

CDR3 loop: CASTKPGVGELFF. The CDR3 coding sequence is TGTGCCAGCACCAAACCGGGGGTCGGGGAGCTGTTTTTT. This chain uses TRBV6-5 with TRBJ2-2; D might be TRBD2 (6 bases). This CDR3 spans 13 amino acids. V lost 7 bases and J 7 bases, leaving 13 bases between the germline ends. Germline V CDR1 and CDR2: MNHEY, SVGAGI.